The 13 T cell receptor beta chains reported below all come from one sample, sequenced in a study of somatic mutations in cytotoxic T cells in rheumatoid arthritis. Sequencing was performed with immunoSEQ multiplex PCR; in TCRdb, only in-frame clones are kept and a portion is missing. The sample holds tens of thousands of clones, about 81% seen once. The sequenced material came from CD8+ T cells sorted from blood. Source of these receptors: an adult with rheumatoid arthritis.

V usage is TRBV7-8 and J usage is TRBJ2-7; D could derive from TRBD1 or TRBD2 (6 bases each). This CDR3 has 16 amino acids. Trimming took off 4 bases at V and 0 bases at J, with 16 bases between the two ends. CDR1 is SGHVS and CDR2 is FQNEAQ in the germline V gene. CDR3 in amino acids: CASSSLGGRVSYEQYF. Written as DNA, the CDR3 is TGTGCCAGCAGCTCGCTAGGGGGGCGAGTCTCCTACGAGCAGTACTTC. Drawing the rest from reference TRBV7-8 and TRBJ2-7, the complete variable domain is GAGVSQSPRYKVAKRGQDVALRCDPISGHVSLFWYQQALGQGPEFLTYFQNEAQLDKSGLPSDRFFAERPEGSVSTLKIQRTQQEDSAVYLCASSSLGGRVSYEQYFGPGTRLTVT.

In nucleotides, the CDR3 is TGTGCCAGCAGTTTATGGGCTAGCGGGGACGATACGCAGTATTTT. Its translation: CASSLWASGDDTQYF. V gene TRBV28 combines with J gene TRBJ2-3; 9 bases match TRBD2. CDR3 length: 15 amino acids. J gave up 6 bases and V 0 bases, and 4 bases lay outside the gene matches. The germline CDR1 and CDR2 sequences are MDHEN and SYDVKM.

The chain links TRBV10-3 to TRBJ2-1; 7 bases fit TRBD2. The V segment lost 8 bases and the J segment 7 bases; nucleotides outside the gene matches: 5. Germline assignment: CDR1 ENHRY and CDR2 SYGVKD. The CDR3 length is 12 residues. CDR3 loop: CAIAGVGNEQFF. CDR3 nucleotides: TGTGCCATCGCGGGAGTCGGAAATGAGCAGTTCTTC.

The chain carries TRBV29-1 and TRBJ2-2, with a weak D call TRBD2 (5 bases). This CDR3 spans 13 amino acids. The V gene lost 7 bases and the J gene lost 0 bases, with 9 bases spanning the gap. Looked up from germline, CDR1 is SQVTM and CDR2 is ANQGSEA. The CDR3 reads CSGGPTNTGELFF. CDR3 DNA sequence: TGCAGCGGAGGGCCGACGAACACCGGGGAGCTGTTTTTT.

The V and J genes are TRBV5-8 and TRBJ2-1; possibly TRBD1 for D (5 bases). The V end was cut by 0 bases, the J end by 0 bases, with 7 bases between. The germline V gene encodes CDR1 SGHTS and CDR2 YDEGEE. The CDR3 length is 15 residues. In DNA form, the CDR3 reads TGTGCCAGCAGCTTGGACAGGAGCTCCTACAATGAGCAGTTCTTC. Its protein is CASSLDRSSYNEQFF.

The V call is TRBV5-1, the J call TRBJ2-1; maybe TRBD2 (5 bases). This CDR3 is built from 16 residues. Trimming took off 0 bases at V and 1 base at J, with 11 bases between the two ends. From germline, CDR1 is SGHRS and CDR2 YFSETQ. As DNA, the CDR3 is TGCGCCAGCAGCTTGGCCCTGAGCGGATCCTACAATGAGCAGTTCTTC. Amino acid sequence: CASSLALSGSYNEQFF.

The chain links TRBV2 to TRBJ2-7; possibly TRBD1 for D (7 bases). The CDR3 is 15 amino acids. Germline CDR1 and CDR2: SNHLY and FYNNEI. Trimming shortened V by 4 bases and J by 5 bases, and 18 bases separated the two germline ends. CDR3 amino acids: CASSVEGAPRDEQYF. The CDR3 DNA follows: TGTGCCAGCAGTGTGGAGGGGGCCCCCCGTGACGAGCAGTACTTC. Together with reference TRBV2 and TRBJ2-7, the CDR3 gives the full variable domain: EPEVTQTPSHQVTQMGQEVILRCVPISNHLYFYWYRQILGQKVEFLVSFYNNEISEKSEIFDDQFSVERPDGSNFTLKIRSTKLEDSAMYFCASSVEGAPRDEQYFGPGTRLTVT.

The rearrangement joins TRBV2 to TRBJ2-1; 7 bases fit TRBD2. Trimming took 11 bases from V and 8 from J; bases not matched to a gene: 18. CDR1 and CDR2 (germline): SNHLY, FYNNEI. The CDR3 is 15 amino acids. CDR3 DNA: TGTGCCCGCGAAGGGCTCGCGGGAGAGGCCCATGAGCAGTTCTTC. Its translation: CAREGLAGEAHEQFF. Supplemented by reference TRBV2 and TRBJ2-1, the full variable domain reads EPEVTQTPSHQVTQMGQEVILRCVPISNHLYFYWYRQILGQKVEFLVSFYNNEISEKSEIFDDQFSVERPDGSNFTLKIRSTKLEDSAMYFCAREGLAGEAHEQFFGPGTRLTVL.

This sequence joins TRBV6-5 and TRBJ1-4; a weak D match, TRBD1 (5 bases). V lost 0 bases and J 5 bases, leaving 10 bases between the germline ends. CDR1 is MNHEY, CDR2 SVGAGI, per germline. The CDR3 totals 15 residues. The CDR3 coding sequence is TGTGCCAGCAGTTACTCGAGATCAGGGAATGAAAAACTGTTTTTT. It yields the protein CASSYSRSGNEKLFF.

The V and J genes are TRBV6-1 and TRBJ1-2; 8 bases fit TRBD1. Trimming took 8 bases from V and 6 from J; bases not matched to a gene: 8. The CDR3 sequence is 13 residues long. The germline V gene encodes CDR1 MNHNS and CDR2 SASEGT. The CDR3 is CASESDRDDGYTF. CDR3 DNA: TGTGCCAGCGAATCGGACAGGGACGATGGCTACACCTTC.

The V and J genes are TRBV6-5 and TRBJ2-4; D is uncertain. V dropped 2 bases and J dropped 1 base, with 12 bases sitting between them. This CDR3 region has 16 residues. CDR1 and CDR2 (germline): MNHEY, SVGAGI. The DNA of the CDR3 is TGTGCCAGCAGTTACCTCCCTCTGGGGGCCAAAAACATTCAGTACTTC. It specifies CASSYLPLGAKNIQYF.

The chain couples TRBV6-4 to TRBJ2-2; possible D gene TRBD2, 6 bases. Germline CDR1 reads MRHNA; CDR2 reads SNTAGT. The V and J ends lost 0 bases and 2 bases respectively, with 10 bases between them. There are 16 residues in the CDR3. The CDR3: CASSDSAGSNTGELFF. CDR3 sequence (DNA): TGTGCCAGCAGTGACTCTGCGGGGTCAAACACCGGGGAGCTGTTTTTT.

The CDR3, as DNA: TGTGCCAGCAGCGACGATGGGCCGGCACATGGCTACACCTTC. Translated: CASSDDGPAHGYTF. The chain couples TRBV25-1 to TRBJ1-2; D gene unclear. Between the trimmed V and J ends, which lost 6 bases and 6 bases, there was a span of 17 bases. This CDR3 is built from 14 residues. CDR1 and CDR2 (germline): MGHDK, SYGVNS.